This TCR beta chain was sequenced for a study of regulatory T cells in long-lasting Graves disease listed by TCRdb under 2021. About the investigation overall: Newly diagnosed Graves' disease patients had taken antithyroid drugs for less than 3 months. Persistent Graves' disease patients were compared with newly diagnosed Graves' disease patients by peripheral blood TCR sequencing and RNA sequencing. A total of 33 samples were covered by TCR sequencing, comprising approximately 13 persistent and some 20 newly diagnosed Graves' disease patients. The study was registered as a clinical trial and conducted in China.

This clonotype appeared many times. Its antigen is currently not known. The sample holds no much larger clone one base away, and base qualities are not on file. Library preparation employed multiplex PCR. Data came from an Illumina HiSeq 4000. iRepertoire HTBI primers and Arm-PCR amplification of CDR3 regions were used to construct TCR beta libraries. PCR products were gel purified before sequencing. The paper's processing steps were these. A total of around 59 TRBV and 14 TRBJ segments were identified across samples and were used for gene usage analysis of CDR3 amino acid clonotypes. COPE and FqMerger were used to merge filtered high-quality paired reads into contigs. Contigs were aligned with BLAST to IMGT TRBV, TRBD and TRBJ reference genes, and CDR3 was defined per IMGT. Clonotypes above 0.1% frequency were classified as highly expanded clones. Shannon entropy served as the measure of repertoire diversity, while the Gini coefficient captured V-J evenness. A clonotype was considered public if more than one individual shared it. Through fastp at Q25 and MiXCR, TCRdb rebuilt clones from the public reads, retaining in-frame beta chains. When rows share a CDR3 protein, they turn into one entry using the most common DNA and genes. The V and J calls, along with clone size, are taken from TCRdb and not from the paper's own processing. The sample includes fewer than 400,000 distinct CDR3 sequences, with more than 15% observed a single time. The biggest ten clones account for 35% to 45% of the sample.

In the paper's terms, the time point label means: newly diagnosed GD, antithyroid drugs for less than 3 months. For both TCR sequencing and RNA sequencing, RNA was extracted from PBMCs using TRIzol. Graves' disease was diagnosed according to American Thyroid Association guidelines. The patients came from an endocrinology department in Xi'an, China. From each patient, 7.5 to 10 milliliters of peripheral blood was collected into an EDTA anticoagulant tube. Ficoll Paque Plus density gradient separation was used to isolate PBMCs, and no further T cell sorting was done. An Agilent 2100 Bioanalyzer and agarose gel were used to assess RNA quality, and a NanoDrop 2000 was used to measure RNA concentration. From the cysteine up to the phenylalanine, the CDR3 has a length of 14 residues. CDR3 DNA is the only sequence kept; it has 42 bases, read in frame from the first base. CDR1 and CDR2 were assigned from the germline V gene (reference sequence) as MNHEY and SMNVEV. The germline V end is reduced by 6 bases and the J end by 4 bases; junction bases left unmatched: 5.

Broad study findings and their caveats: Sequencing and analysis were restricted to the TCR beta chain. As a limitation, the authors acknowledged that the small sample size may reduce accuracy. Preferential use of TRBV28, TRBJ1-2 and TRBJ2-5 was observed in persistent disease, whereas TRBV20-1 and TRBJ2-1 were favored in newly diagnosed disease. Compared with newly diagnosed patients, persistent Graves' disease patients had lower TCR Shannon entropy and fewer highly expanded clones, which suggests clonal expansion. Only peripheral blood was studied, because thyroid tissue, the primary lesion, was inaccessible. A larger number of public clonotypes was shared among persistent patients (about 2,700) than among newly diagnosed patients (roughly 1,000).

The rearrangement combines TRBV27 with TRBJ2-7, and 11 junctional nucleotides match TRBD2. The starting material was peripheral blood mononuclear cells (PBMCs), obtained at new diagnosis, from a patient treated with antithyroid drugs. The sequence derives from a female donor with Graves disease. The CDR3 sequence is CASRPGLAVYEQYF. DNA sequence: TGTGCCAGCAGACCGGGACTAGCGGTATACGAGCAGTACTTC.